A single sample is the source of the 3 T cell receptor beta chains below, sequenced in a study of T cells after yellow fever vaccination (dated by TCRdb to between 2018 and 2021). Receptor amplification or capture employed 5' RACE. The sequencer was an Illumina NovaSeq 6000. TCRdb trimmed the raw reads at Q25, called clones with MiXCR and kept productive beta chains. Rows merge per CDR3 protein into single entries with the most common DNA and genes. The table for this sample lists about 300,000 distinct CDR3 sequences; 8.7% of them were counted only once. Of the sample, about 3% is held by the ten largest clones. In the paper's terms, the treatment or condition label means: live attenuated yellow fever vaccine strain. The sequenced sample was CD4+ T cells sorted from PBMCs, obtained 5 days after the yellow fever booster vaccination. The receptors were sampled from a man aged 18 to 35 who received the YFV17D yellow fever vaccine.

The chain recombines TRBV7-2 with TRBJ2-5, with TRBD1 matching 8 bases. V shed 5 bases and J 4 bases; nucleotides not matched to a gene: 6. From germline, CDR1 is SGHTA and CDR2 FQGNSA. The length of the CDR3 is 14 residues. CDR3 nucleotides: TGTGCCAGCAGCCCACAGGGGGTAGGAGAGACCCAGTACTTC. The encoded protein is CASSPQGVGETQYF.

The chain combines TRBV20-1 with TRBJ1-1; D unresolved. The germline V and J ends were trimmed by 4 bases and 8 bases, with 11 bases remaining between them. Germline V gene lookup returns CDR1 DFQATT and CDR2 SNEGSKA (reference sequence). The CDR3 has 11 residues. The CDR3 nucleotides are TGCAGTGCTAAGGACCCTGCGGAAGCTTTCTTT. Translation: CSAKDPAEAFF.

This clonotype has at least ten counts. V gene TRBV5-1 combines with J gene TRBJ2-3, with TRBD1 identical over 7 bases. The CDR3 is 16 amino acids. The J segment lost 0 bases and the V segment lost 1 base, leaving 5 bases of the junction unmatched. The germline CDR1 and CDR2 sequences are SGHRS and YFSETQ. CDR3 protein: CASSLFQTGSTDTQYF. CDR3 nucleotide sequence: TGCGCCAGCAGCTTGTTCCAGACAGGGAGCACAGATACGCAGTATTTT.